The 26 T cell receptor beta chains listed next were all sequenced from one sample in a study of T cell changes during pregnancy in multiple sclerosis. Profiled with immunoSEQ multiplex PCR; TCRdb holds only in-frame clones, not every one. The sample lists about 64,000 clones, over 85% occurring once. The sequencing used peripheral blood, collected in the second trimester of pregnancy. The receptors come from a female donor with multiple sclerosis, enrolled in a pregnancy study.

V and J are TRBV4-1 and TRBJ2-7, with a weak D call TRBD1 (6 bases). Trimming stripped 3 bases from V and 1 base from J, with 7 bases between. Germline CDR1 reads MGHRA; CDR2 reads YSYEKL. The CDR3 has 13 residues. The CDR3 here is CASSQGASYEQYF. CDR3 coding DNA: TGCGCCAGCAGCCAGGGGGCGTCCTACGAGCAGTACTTC.

The CDR3 reads CASSPRLAGGAYNEQFF. The CDR3 nucleotides are TGTGCCAGCAGCCCCAGACTAGCGGGAGGTGCCTACAATGAGCAGTTCTTC. The chain employs TRBV7-2 and TRBJ2-1; TRBD2 aligns across 13 bases. This CDR3 has 17 amino acids. J lost 2 bases, V lost 5 bases, and 6 bases had no gene match. Germline CDR1 SGHTA, CDR2 FQGNSA.

CDR3 in amino acids: CASSLDRGNTEAFF. CDR3 bases: TGTGCCAGCAGCTTGGACAGGGGGAACACTGAAGCTTTCTTT. The chain recombines TRBV5-6 with TRBJ1-1; 7 bases agree with TRBD1. V shed 0 bases and J 1 base; nucleotides not matched to a gene: 0. Germline V lookup: CDR1 SGHDT, CDR2 YYEEEE. The CDR3 length is 14 residues.

The rearrangement joins TRBV7-9 to TRBJ1-2, with 12 bases identical to TRBD1. Germline CDR1 SEHNR, CDR2 FQNEAQ (reference sequence). The CDR3 is made up of 15 amino acids. V lost 4 bases and J lost 2; bases outside the gene matches: 2. This CDR3 is CASSSGQGANYGYTF. CDR3 DNA sequence: TGTGCCAGCAGCTCGGGACAGGGGGCAAACTATGGCTACACCTTC. Variable domain in full (rest from reference TRBV7-9 and TRBJ1-2): DTGVSQNPRHKITKRGQNVTFRCDPISEHNRLYWYRQTLGQGPEFLTYFQNEAQLEKSRLLSDRFSAERPKGSFSTLEIQRTEQGDSAMYLCASSSGQGANYGYTFGSGTRLTVV.

V gene TRBV7-9 combines with J gene TRBJ1-1; D gene uncertain. CDR3 length equals 11 residues. V was shortened by 7 bases and J by 6 bases, with 9 bases between the two germline ends. The germline V gene encodes CDR1 SEHNR and CDR2 FQNEAQ (reference sequence). The CDR3 reads CASTSEAEAFF. In DNA, the CDR3 is TGTGCCAGCACCAGCGAGGCTGAAGCTTTCTTT.

The CDR3 is CASGLVLGYNEQFF. CDR3 sequence (DNA): TGTGCTAGTGGTTTGGTACTCGGGTACAATGAGCAGTTCTTC. The rearrangement links TRBV12-5 to TRBJ2-1; no clear D gene. This CDR3 is built from 14 residues. Germline CDR1 and CDR2: LGHNT and FRNRAP. V was trimmed by 0 bases and J by 4 bases, leaving 7 bases between them.

This chain uses TRBV6-1 with TRBJ2-1; D might be TRBD2 (6 bases). The CDR3 is made up of 18 amino acids. Germline lookup yields CDR1 MNHNS and CDR2 SASEGT. Trimming removed 2 bases at V and 0 bases at J, with 17 bases between. Here the CDR3 reads CASSESRSGLLSYNEQFF. The CDR3 DNA is TGTGCCAGCAGTGAAAGTAGGAGCGGGCTCCTCTCCTACAATGAGCAGTTCTTC.

The V gene is TRBV10-3, the J gene TRBJ2-1, with 9 bases that match TRBD2. CDR1 ENHRY and CDR2 SYGVKD come from the germline V gene. CDR3 length equals 14 residues. V was clipped by 4 bases and J by 8 bases; unmatched bases: 6. Written as DNA, the CDR3 is TGTGCCATCAGTGGTAGCGGGAGTATAGATGAGCAGTTCTTC. It translates to CAISGSGSIDEQFF.

The gene calls are TRBV27 and TRBJ2-2, with 10 bases lining up with TRBD2. There are 17 residues in the CDR3. Germline V gene data show CDR1 as MNHEY and CDR2 as SMNVEV (reference sequence). Trimming took 3 bases from V and 8 from J; bases not matched to a gene: 12. The CDR3 protein is CASSFRRTGLALGELFF. CDR3 nucleotides: TGTGCCAGCAGTTTCCGCCGGACGGGACTAGCGTTGGGGGAGCTGTTTTTT.

This clone was seen just once. V gene TRBV10-3 combines with J gene TRBJ2-2, with D perhaps TRBD2 (5 bases). Between the trimmed V and J ends, which lost 11 bases and 0 bases, there was a span of 13 bases. The germline CDR1 and CDR2 sequences are ENHRY and SYGVKD. This CDR3 is 14 amino acids long. The DNA for the CDR3 is TGTGCCGTCACTCGGGGTGCGAACACCGGGGAGCTGTTTTTT. Translating it yields CAVTRGANTGELFF.

The chain is built from TRBV18 and TRBJ2-1; TRBD2 matches at 11 bases. Per the germline V gene, CDR1 is KGHSH and CDR2 is LQKENI. This CDR3 comprises 16 residues. With 3 bases clipped from V and 7 bases from J, the junction kept 8 bases outside the gene matches. The CDR3 bases are TGTGCCAGCTCACCTATAGGGACTAGCGGACAGAATGAGCAGTTCTTC. Its protein product is CASSPIGTSGQNEQFF.

This chain uses TRBV2 with TRBJ2-7, with D tentatively TRBD1 (6 bases). The CDR3 covers 12 residues. V was clipped by 6 bases and J by 4 bases, with 10 bases between them. Germline CDR1 is SNHLY and CDR2 is FYNNEI. In nucleotides, the CDR3 is TGTGCCAGCAGGACAGGTATATACGAGCAGTACTTC. It encodes CASRTGIYEQYF.

This chain links TRBV10-3 with TRBJ2-1; 9 bases fit TRBD2. This CDR3 has 15 amino acids. The J segment lost 6 bases and the V segment lost 10 bases, leaving 13 bases of the junction unmatched. Looked up from germline, CDR1 is ENHRY and CDR2 is SYGVKD. In DNA form, the CDR3 reads TGTGCCACCCACTGGGGGGCGGGAGGGCGCAATGAGCAGTTCTTC. It translates to CATHWGAGGRNEQFF.

The chain links TRBV18 to TRBJ2-1; the match to TRBD2 covers 8 bases. CDR1 and CDR2 from the germline V gene are KGHSH and LQKENI. The CDR3 is 17 amino acids. The trim removed 3 bases at V and 6 bases at J, leaving 13 bases unmatched. As DNA, the CDR3 is TGTGCCAGCTCACCGCCGATACGGGAGGGCCTCCGCAATGAGCAGTTCTTC. This sequence encodes CASSPPIREGLRNEQFF.

J is TRBJ2-2 and V is TRBV30; TRBD1 is a possible D gene (5 bases). Germline CDR1 reads GTSNPN; CDR2 reads SVGIG (reference sequence). The CDR3 loop spans 11 amino acids. V dropped 8 bases and J dropped 9 bases, with 13 bases sitting between them. The CDR3 region is CAGLRVRELFF. For the CDR3, the DNA is TGTGCCGGCCTCAGGGTCCGGGAGCTGTTTTTT.

V usage is TRBV7-6 and J usage is TRBJ2-1; 12 bases agree with TRBD2. Trimming at V came to 5 bases and at J to 8 bases, leaving 10 bases not matched to a gene. CDR1 SGHVS and CDR2 FNYEAQ come from the germline V gene. The CDR3 extends over 16 amino acids. Here the CDR3 reads CASSASGLAGKYEQFF. CDR3 DNA: TGTGCCAGCAGCGCCTCAGGACTAGCGGGGAAGTATGAGCAGTTCTTC.

This clone was counted between two and nine times. The J gene is TRBJ1-5, the V gene TRBV11-2; the match to TRBD1 covers 7 bases. Germline V CDR1 and CDR2: SGHAT, FQNNGV. CDR3 size: 14 residues. V shed 3 bases, J shed 4 bases, and the junction held 3 bases outside the gene matches. CDR3 nucleotides: TGTGCCAGCAGCTTCGACAGGGTAAATCAGCCCCAGCATTTT. Its translation is CASSFDRVNQPQHF.

The chain employs TRBV30 and TRBJ2-7; D is undetermined. CDR1 and CDR2 from the germline V gene are GTSNPN and SVGIG (reference sequence). The V end was cut by 0 bases, the J end by 4 bases, with 7 bases between. The CDR3 has 12 residues. For the CDR3, the DNA is TGTGCCTGGAGTGTAGCTACTTACGAGCAGTACTTC. Protein sequence: CAWSVATYEQYF.

V usage is TRBV30 and J usage is TRBJ1-4; perhaps TRBD1 as D (5 bases). The CDR3 runs 13 residues. V lost 3 bases, J lost 4 bases, and 9 bases lay in between. CDR1 and CDR2 from the germline V gene are GTSNPN and SVGIG (reference sequence). CDR3 protein: CAWRTEFNEKLFF. The CDR3 nucleotides are TGTGCCTGGAGGACAGAGTTTAATGAAAAACTGTTTTTT.

V usage is TRBV9 and J usage is TRBJ2-7, with 7 positions matching TRBD2. The CDR3 spans 14 residues. The junction had 7 bases not matched to a gene; V was cut back by 4 bases and J by 3 bases. CDR1 SGDLS and CDR2 YYNGEE come from the germline V gene. The CDR3 region has the DNA TGTGCCAGCAGCCCAAGGGACTACCTCTACGAGCAGTACTTC. Translating gives CASSPRDYLYEQYF.

The rearrangement links TRBV7-9 to TRBJ1-5; TRBD1 matches 11 bases. The CDR3 length is 14 residues. CDR1 is SEHNR and CDR2 is FQNEAQ in the germline V gene (reference sequence). V was pared by 4 bases and J by 8 bases, with 4 bases of the junction left unmatched. The CDR3 nucleotides are TGTGCCAGCAGCTCGGGACAGGGGGGAGAGCCCCAGCATTTT. Protein sequence: CASSSGQGGEPQHF.

This clone has just one count. The V and J genes are TRBV18 and TRBJ2-1, with a weak D call TRBD2 (6 bases). V was shortened by 3 bases and J by 0 bases, with 15 bases between the two germline ends. CDR3 length: 17 amino acids. Germline V CDR1 and CDR2: KGHSH, LQKENI. The DNA for the CDR3 is TGTGCCAGCTCACCCTGGGACTCCTCGAGCTCCTACAATGAGCAGTTCTTC. Amino acids: CASSPWDSSSSYNEQFF.

CDR3 nucleotide sequence: TGTGCCAGCAGTGATCATACTAGCGGCACCGGGGAGCTGTTTTTT. Its translation is CASSDHTSGTGELFF. V and J are TRBV25-1 and TRBJ2-2; 8 nucleotides align to TRBD2. CDR3 length: 15 residues. The trim removed 3 bases at V and 4 bases at J, leaving 4 bases unmatched. Per the germline V gene, CDR1 is MGHDK and CDR2 is SYGVNS.

This clone was observed once. The V gene is TRBV5-4, the J gene TRBJ2-7; D not certain. Trimming cost V 4 bases and J 2 bases, with 13 bases left between them. The CDR3 is 14 amino acids. The V gene's germline CDR1 is SGHNT and CDR2 YYREEE (reference sequence). The CDR3 DNA follows: TGTGCCAGCAGCCCAGGATCTCCGGCCTACGAGCAGTACTTC. Translation gives CASSPGSPAYEQYF.

The V gene is TRBV7-9, the J gene TRBJ2-7, with 9 bases identical to TRBD1. The V and J ends lost 6 bases and 3 bases, in that order; junction bases with no gene match: 9. Germline CDR1 is SEHNR and CDR2 is FQNEAQ (reference sequence). CDR3 length: 15 residues. Here the CDR3 DNA reads TGTGCCAGCAGTCAACCGGGACAGGGACGCTACGAGCAGTACTTC. Protein: CASSQPGQGRYEQYF.

The chain recombines TRBV4-2 with TRBJ2-3; weak D call: TRBD1 (6 bases). The length of the CDR3 is 15 residues. Germline-derived CDR1 and CDR2 are LGHNA and YNFKEQ. The V end lost 1 base, the J end lost 3 bases, and 11 bases lay between the germline ends. Written as DNA, the CDR3 is TGTGCCAGCAGCCAAGTACAGGGTCTAACAGATACGCAGTATTTT. Its protein product is CASSQVQGLTDTQYF.